Following are 3 T cell receptor beta chains from one sample sequenced in a study of blood T cell repertoires in COVID-19. Using immunoSEQ multiplex PCR, the repertoire was profiled, and TCRdb retains in-frame clones only, with some absent. The sample consists of approximately 230,000 clones, roughly nine tenths of them appearing once. Sequenced sample: peripheral blood. Source of these receptors: a young man with active or convalescent COVID-19.

This chain joins TRBV11-2 and TRBJ1-6, with D tentatively TRBD1 (5 bases). The CDR3 covers 14 residues. Trimming cost V 1 base and J 10 bases, with 11 bases left between them. Germline V lookup: CDR1 SGHAT, CDR2 FQNNGV. The CDR3 region is CASSLVGGPSPLHF. CDR3 DNA: TGTGCCAGCAGCTTAGTGGGGGGTCCCTCACCCCTCCACTTT.

The gene calls are TRBV7-2 and TRBJ2-5; 8 nucleotides line up with TRBD1. The germline V gene has CDR1 SGHTA and CDR2 FQGNSA. The length of the CDR3 is 15 residues. The J segment lost 6 bases and the V segment lost 4 bases, leaving 10 bases of the junction unmatched. The CDR3 DNA follows: TGTGCCAGCAGCTCTTTCGGACAGGGCGAGAAGACCCAGTACTTC. This gives the protein CASSSFGQGEKTQYF. Together with reference TRBV7-2 and TRBJ2-5, the CDR3 gives the full variable domain: GAGVSQSPSNKVTEKGKDVELRCDPISGHTALYWYRQSLGQGLEFLIYFQGNSAPDKSGLPSDRFSAERTGGSVSTLTIQRTQQEDSAVYLCASSSFGQGEKTQYFGPGTRLLVL.

The gene calls are TRBV3-1 (or the pseudogene TRBV3-2) and TRBJ2-7, with TRBD1 as a possible D gene (6 bases). The CDR3 sequence is 17 residues long. CDR1 LGHDT and CDR2 YNNKEL come from the germline V gene (reference sequence). Trimming took 2 bases from V and 4 from J, leaving 21 bases between them. The CDR3 spells CASSQNPKQGSRYEQYF. Written as DNA, the CDR3 is TGTGCCAGCAGCCAAAACCCAAAACAGGGATCAAGGTACGAGCAGTACTTC.